These 15 T cell receptor beta chains originate from one sample sequenced in a study of cytomegalovirus exposure and HLA in healthy donors. TCRdb's table, derived via immunoSEQ multiplex PCR, lists solely in-frame clones and lacks some. The top ten hold 1.3% of the sample, which has about 65,000 clones, about 91% seen once. Material for sequencing was PBMCs. The receptors were sampled from a woman younger than 35 in good health and CMV-seronegative.

The table lists this clone with a few counts. This chain joins TRBV7-3 and TRBJ1-2, with a tentative D call TRBD1 (5 bases). The CDR3 spans 15 residues. Per germline, CDR1 SGHTA and CDR2 FQGTGA. V was trimmed by 5 bases and J by 3 bases, leaving 16 bases between them. CDR3 region: CASSLSQGTYYGYTF. The DNA for the CDR3 is TGTGCCAGCAGCCTATCCCAGGGAACCTACTATGGCTACACCTTC.

The chain recombines TRBV5-6 with TRBJ1-3; TRBD1 agrees at 7 bases. Germline-derived CDR1 and CDR2 are SGHDT and YYEEEE. This CDR3 is 14 amino acids long. V lost 5 bases and J lost 1; bases outside the gene matches: 3. This CDR3 reads CASRETGSGNTIYF. In DNA form, the CDR3 reads TGTGCCAGCAGAGAGACAGGGTCTGGAAACACCATATATTTT.

The chain employs TRBV28 and TRBJ1-5; a possible D gene is TRBD1 (5 bases). CDR1 and CDR2 from the germline V gene are MDHEN and SYDVKM. The germline V and J ends were trimmed by 6 bases and 5 bases, with 23 bases remaining between them. The CDR3 runs 17 residues. The CDR3 region is CASSSPGTAGRYQPQHF. The CDR3 region has the DNA TGTGCCAGCAGCAGTCCGGGGACGGCAGGGAGGTATCAGCCCCAGCATTTT. The variable domain in full, completed from reference TRBV28 and TRBJ1-5, reads DVKVTQSSRYLVKRTGEKVFLECVQDMDHENMFWYRQDPGLGLRLIYFSYDVKMKEKGDIPEGYSVSREKKERFSLILESASTNQTSMYLCASSSPGTAGRYQPQHFGDGTRLSIL.

V and J are TRBV6-6 and TRBJ1-4; TRBD1 matches 8 bases. Germline V CDR1 and CDR2: MNHNY, SVGAGI (reference sequence). This CDR3 has 16 residues. J lost 0 bases, V lost 7 bases, and 7 bases had no gene match. CDR3 sequence (DNA): TGTGCCAGCACCGGAACACAGGGGGCAACTAATGAAAAACTGTTTTTT. This translates into CASTGTQGATNEKLFF.

This sequence joins TRBV18 and TRBJ2-2; 14 bases agree with TRBD2. Trimming removed 4 bases from V and 5 bases from J; junction bases left unmatched: 18. In germline, CDR1 is KGHSH, CDR2 LQKENI. The CDR3 length is 21 residues. In DNA form, the CDR3 reads TGTGCCAGCTCACGACCACTTCCGGGACTAGCGGGAGTACGGGGGACCGGGGAGCTGTTTTTT. Translating gives CASSRPLPGLAGVRGTGELFF.

This chain uses TRBV14 with TRBJ1-2; possibly TRBD1 for D (6 bases). V lost 4 bases to trimming and J lost 8 bases, with 17 bases between them. The CDR3 loop spans 14 amino acids. CDR1 is SGHDN, CDR2 FVKESK, per germline. CDR3 protein: CASSLGGTSWGYTF. Here the CDR3 DNA reads TGTGCCAGCAGCCTAGGGGGAACGAGCTGGGGCTACACCTTC.

CDR3: CASSVGEGYSNQPQHF. The CDR3 nucleotides are TGTGCCAGCAGCGTGGGGGAGGGATATAGCAATCAGCCCCAGCATTTT. This sequence joins TRBV7-8 and TRBJ1-5, with D maybe TRBD1 (5 bases). Trimming took 5 bases from V and 0 from J, leaving 14 bases between them. The CDR3 runs to 16 residues. Germline lookup yields CDR1 SGHVS and CDR2 FQNEAQ.

V and J are TRBV7-2 and TRBJ2-7; tentatively, D is TRBD1 (6 bases). The CDR3 has 14 residues. Trimming removed 4 bases from V and 1 base from J, with 11 bases in between. From germline, CDR1 is SGHTA and CDR2 FQGNSA. The CDR3 protein is CASSSPGQSYEQYF. The CDR3 DNA reads as TGTGCCAGCAGCTCACCCGGACAGTCCTACGAGCAGTACTTC.

V is TRBV14 and J is TRBJ2-2, with 9 positions matching TRBD2. The ends lost 0 bases at V and 0 bases at J; junction bases unmatched: 11. The CDR3 is 20 amino acids. Germline values: CDR1 SGHDN, CDR2 FVKESK. The CDR3 DNA reads TGTGCCAGCAGCCAAGATTATTTGGGACTAGCCTTCTCGAACACCGGGGAGCTGTTTTTT. Encoded protein: CASSQDYLGLAFSNTGELFF.

This chain uses TRBV5-4 with TRBJ2-7; a weak D match, TRBD2 (5 bases). CDR3 size: 13 residues. The ends were cut back, 3 bases at V and 4 bases at J, with 11 bases in the middle. CDR1 is SGHNT and CDR2 is YYREEE in the germline V gene (reference sequence). The CDR3 nucleotides read TGTGCCAGCAGCTCTCGGGGAGAGTACGAGCAGTACTTC. Amino acids: CASSSRGEYEQYF.

The J gene is TRBJ2-1, the V gene TRBV29-1; the D gene is possibly TRBD1 (6 bases). Germline values: CDR1 SQVTM, CDR2 ANQGSEA. The CDR3 runs to 17 residues. Trimming pared 1 base from V and 8 bases from J, leaving 24 bases between. CDR3 sequence reads: CSVEGQSGDSQYDEQFF. DNA of the CDR3: TGCAGCGTTGAAGGCCAGTCAGGGGATTCCCAATATGATGAGCAGTTCTTC.

V gene TRBV7-8 combines with J gene TRBJ2-1; D is possibly TRBD1 (6 bases). Germline CDR1 reads SGHVS; CDR2 reads FQNEAQ. The CDR3 is made up of 15 amino acids. Between the trimmed V and J ends, which lost 4 bases and 7 bases, there was a span of 17 bases. Here the CDR3 DNA reads TGTGCCAGCAGCTCGTACGGGACAACCCGAAATGAGCAGTTCTTC. Translating gives CASSSYGTTRNEQFF.

The chain is built from TRBV10-2 and TRBJ2-5, with D possibly matching TRBD1 (6 bases). Germline assignment: CDR1 WSHSY and CDR2 SAAADI. V was cut by 2 bases and J by 10 bases, with 11 bases left in between. CDR3 length: 12 residues. As DNA, the CDR3 is TGCGCCAGCAGTGAGACAGGGTTAATCCAGTACTTC. Translated, it gives CASSETGLIQYF.

This chain connects TRBV29-1 to TRBJ2-7, with D maybe TRBD2 (6 bases). The CDR3 length is 12 residues. V was pared by 7 bases and J by 2 bases, with 12 bases between. Per the germline V gene, CDR1 is SQVTM and CDR2 is ANQGSEA. In DNA form, the CDR3 reads TGCAGCGGGGGGGACCTTACCTACGAGCAGTACTTC. It codes for CSGGDLTYEQYF.

The V call is TRBV5-1, the J call TRBJ1-5, with no clear D. This CDR3 contains 14 residues. Germline values: CDR1 SGHRS, CDR2 YFSETQ. Trimming stripped 0 bases from V and 4 bases from J, with 8 bases between. The CDR3 reads CASSLDSQNQPQHF. CDR3 DNA sequence: TGCGCCAGCAGCTTGGACAGCCAGAATCAGCCCCAGCATTTT.